Following are 17 T cell receptor beta chains from one sample sequenced in a study of early T cells in non-severe SARS-CoV-2 infection. TCRdb re-analysed the 5' RACE reads in MiXCR, keeping a single row per CDR3 protein. The table has tens of thousands of distinct CDR3 sequences, roughly 5.3% seen once. Sequencing used whole blood. The receptors here all came from an adult who was a healthcare worker with PCR-confirmed SARS-CoV-2 infection or an uninfected control (not recorded which).

This clonotype was found many times. The chain uses TRBV6-2 or TRBV6-3 and TRBJ1-5, with D tentatively TRBD1 (5 bases). Germline V lookup: CDR1 MNHEY, CDR2 SVGEGT. V gave up 1 base and J gave up 5 bases, with 15 bases separating them. The CDR3 loop spans 16 amino acids. The CDR3 loop is CASSYYRIKGDQPQHF. CDR3 nucleotide sequence: TGTGCCAGCAGTTACTACAGGATTAAGGGAGATCAGCCCCAGCATTTT.

This clonotype came up many times. The genes are TRBV10-1 and TRBJ2-7, with TRBD1 as a possible D gene (5 bases). This CDR3 is 12 amino acids long. The germline V gene encodes CDR1 WNHNN and CDR2 SYGVQD (reference sequence). The V end lost 10 bases, the J end lost 0 bases, and 10 bases lay between the germline ends. The CDR3 sequence: CATGDSSYEQYF. In nucleotides, the CDR3 is TGCGCCACCGGAGACAGCTCCTACGAGCAGTACTTC.

This clonotype was observed a handful of times. This chain joins TRBV7-2 and TRBJ2-1; TRBD1 matches 7 bases. CDR3 length: 15 amino acids. Germline loops: CDR1 SGHTA, CDR2 FQGNSA. The V gene end was trimmed by 1 base and the J gene end by 6 bases; junction bases not matched to a gene: 6. This CDR3 reads CASSLGGGAFNEQFF. In DNA, the CDR3 is TGTGCCAGCAGCTTAGGAGGGGGCGCTTTCAATGAGCAGTTCTTC.

This clonotype was found many times. V gene TRBV6-5 combines with J gene TRBJ2-7, with TRBD1 matching over 7 bases. V lost 2 bases and J lost 4; bases outside the gene matches: 5. CDR3 length: 14 residues. The germline gives CDR1 MNHEY, CDR2 SVGAGI. The chain's CDR3 is CASSYRDSLYEQYF. The CDR3 DNA follows: TGTGCCAGCAGTTACCGGGACAGCCTGTACGAGCAGTACTTC.

This chain joins TRBV28 and TRBJ1-5; 11 bases line up with TRBD1. The CDR3 has 14 residues. Germline V gene lookup returns CDR1 MDHEN and CDR2 SYDVKM. V lost 5 bases to trimming and J lost 7 bases; unmatched junction nucleotides: 4. The DNA of the CDR3 is TGTGCCAGCAGTGGACAGGGGGCACGGCAGCCCCAGCATTTT. It encodes CASSGQGARQPQHF.

J is TRBJ2-7 and V is TRBV9; 8 bases map to TRBD2. The CDR3 has 15 residues. Germline CDR1 and CDR2: SGDLS and YYNGEE. The J segment lost 4 bases and the V segment lost 3 bases, leaving 9 bases of the junction unmatched. CDR3 in DNA: TGTGCCAGCAGCGCTTTCGCGGGAGGCGGTTACGAGCAGTACTTC. Translation: CASSAFAGGGYEQYF.

This chain joins TRBV7-9 and TRBJ1-1; D is ambiguous. V shed 4 bases and J shed 0 bases, with 6 bases lying between them. Per the germline V gene, CDR1 is SEHNR and CDR2 is FQNEAQ (reference sequence). The CDR3 loop spans 13 amino acids. The CDR3 DNA reads as TGTGCCAGCAGCTCCACTGTGAACACTGAAGCTTTCTTT. Encoded protein: CASSSTVNTEAFF.

This clonotype was recorded many times. The CDR3 coding sequence is TGCGCCAGCAGCCGAGTCCCGGACAGGGATTACGAGCAGTACTTC. It yields the protein CASSRVPDRDYEQYF. The J gene is TRBJ2-7, the V gene TRBV4-1; TRBD1 matches 8 bases. Looked up from germline, CDR1 is MGHRA and CDR2 is YSYEKL. The J segment lost 4 bases and the V segment lost 4 bases, leaving 9 bases of the junction unmatched. The CDR3 is 15 amino acids.

This clonotype was counted between two and nine times. The chain recombines TRBV7-2 with TRBJ1-6; D ambiguous. Germline CDR1 is SGHTA and CDR2 is FQGNSA. This CDR3 contains 16 residues. V lost 8 bases to trimming and J lost 9 bases, with 23 bases between them. Here the CDR3 DNA reads TGTGCCAGCGGGAACGTGGTGGGCCCGTCGATTTCACCCCTCCACTTT. Translated: CASGNVVGPSISPLHF.

The V gene is TRBV27, the J gene TRBJ1-2, with unresolved D. With 6 bases removed from V and 8 bases from J, the gap between germline ends came to 19 bases. The CDR3 consists of 14 residues. CDR1 and CDR2 (germline): MNHEY, SMNVEV (reference sequence). The CDR3 here is CASRWNVAERGYTF. The CDR3 DNA sequence: TGTGCCAGCAGGTGGAACGTAGCCGAGAGGGGCTACACCTTC.

This clonotype was seen at least ten times. This chain uses TRBV11-2 with TRBJ2-1; tentative D call: TRBD2 (6 bases). Deletions cut 1 base from V and 6 bases from J, with 13 bases between. The CDR3 contains 15 residues. Germline V gene lookup returns CDR1 SGHAT and CDR2 FQNNGV. This CDR3 reads CASSLGSGWANEQFF. For the CDR3, the DNA is TGTGCCAGCAGCTTAGGTAGCGGTTGGGCCAATGAGCAGTTCTTC. Based on the CDR3 plus reference TRBV11-2 and TRBJ2-1, the full variable domain is EAGVAQSPRYKIIEKRQSVAFWCNPISGHATLYWYQQILGQGPKLLIQFQNNGVVDDSQLPKDRFSAERLKGVDSTLKIQPAKLEDSAVYLCASSLGSGWANEQFFGPGTRLTVL.

This sequence joins TRBV7-3 and TRBJ2-2; D is uncertain. Germline lookup yields CDR1 SGHTA and CDR2 FQGTGA. Trimming took 0 bases from V and 4 from J, leaving 6 bases between them. The CDR3 runs 14 residues. The CDR3 DNA reads as TGTGCCAGCAGCTTAACAAGTCGCACCGGGGAGCTGTTTTTT. Translated, it gives CASSLTSRTGELFF.

This clonotype appeared many times. The gene calls are TRBV4-1 and TRBJ1-6, with D possibly TRBD1 on 6 matching bases. This CDR3 contains 15 residues. From germline, CDR1 is MGHRA and CDR2 YSYEKL. The germline V and J ends were trimmed by 3 bases and 8 bases, with 14 bases remaining between them. CDR3 nucleotide sequence: TGCGCCAGCAGCCAGCTGTCAGGGGAGGATTCACCCCTCCACTTT. It translates to CASSQLSGEDSPLHF.

This clonotype was counted a few times. V and J are TRBV15 and TRBJ2-3, with D possibly TRBD2 on 6 matching bases. This CDR3 has 15 residues. Germline V lookup: CDR1 LNHNV, CDR2 YYDKDF (reference sequence). Trimming took off 8 bases at V and 0 bases at J, with 15 bases between the two ends. CDR3 sequence: CATHPRSGSTDTQYF. The CDR3 bases are TGTGCCACCCACCCCAGGAGCGGGAGCACAGATACGCAGTATTTT. The whole variable domain, remainder taken from reference TRBV15 and TRBJ2-3, is DAMVIQNPRYQVTQFGKPVTLSCSQTLNHNVMYWYQQKSSQAPKLLFHYYDKDFNNEADTPDNFQSRRPNTSFCFLDIRSPGLGDTAMYLCATHPRSGSTDTQYFGPGTRLTVL.

Many counts were recorded for this clonotype. V and J are TRBV12-3 or TRBV12-4 and TRBJ1-3; no clear D. The CDR3 has 14 amino acids. Deletions cut 8 bases from V and 0 bases from J, with 11 bases between. CDR3 amino acids: CASRTSSSGNTIYF. CDR3 sequence (DNA): TGTGCCAGCCGAACCTCTAGCTCTGGAAACACCATATATTTT.

This clonotype turned up a few times. This chain links TRBV6-5 with TRBJ1-6; D possibly corresponds to TRBD1 (5 bases). The germline V gene encodes CDR1 MNHEY and CDR2 SVGAGI. V was cut by 6 bases and J by 10 bases, with 19 bases left in between. There are 15 residues in the CDR3. This CDR3 reads CASSRGHRRDSPLHF. The CDR3 DNA sequence: TGTGCCAGCAGCCGCGGACACCGGAGGGACTCACCCCTCCACTTT.

The table lists this clonotype with many counts. The rearrangement links TRBV4-1 to TRBJ2-7; D possibly corresponds to TRBD2 (5 bases). The CDR3 sequence is 13 residues long. Trimming took off 0 bases at V and 6 bases at J, with 9 bases between the two ends. Germline CDR1 is MGHRA and CDR2 is YSYEKL. This CDR3 reads CASSQEAGIEQYF. The CDR3 DNA sequence: TGCGCCAGCAGCCAAGAGGCCGGGATCGAGCAGTACTTC.